Shown below are 32 T cell receptor beta chains from a single sample sequenced in a study of blood T cell repertoires in COVID-19. The protocol was immunoSEQ multiplex PCR, while the TCRdb copy is restricted to in-frame clones and leaves out a portion. The sample records 180,000 or so clones, roughly 88% being singletons. Specimen: peripheral blood. The source is a woman aged 80 or over with acute or convalescent COVID-19.

The V call is TRBV29-1, the J call TRBJ2-7; D possibly corresponds to TRBD2 (7 bases). The CDR3 totals 12 residues. From germline, CDR1 is SQVTM and CDR2 ANQGSEA. Trimming took 7 bases from V and 2 from J, leaving 12 bases between them. The CDR3 region has the DNA TGCAGCGCCACGGGGGGCCCCTACGAGCAGTACTTC. It yields the protein CSATGGPYEQYF.

The chain links TRBV11-2 to TRBJ2-1; 7 nucleotides align to TRBD2. The CDR3 runs to 13 residues. J lost 13 bases, V lost 1 base, and 7 bases had no gene match. CDR1 SGHAT and CDR2 FQNNGV come from the germline V gene. CDR3 nucleotide sequence: TGTGCCAGCAGCTTAGGGGTGGGAGGGGAACAGTTCTTC. Its translation: CASSLGVGGEQFF.

V gene TRBV4-1 combines with J gene TRBJ1-4; 10 bases are a match to TRBD1. V was pared by 2 bases and J by 7 bases, with 4 bases of the junction left unmatched. This CDR3 region has 15 residues. The germline V gene has CDR1 MGHRA and CDR2 YSYEKL. CDR3 in DNA: TGCGCCAGCAGCCAACCCCGGGACAGGGGTGAAAAACTGTTTTTT. This translates into CASSQPRDRGEKLFF.

This chain joins TRBV19 and TRBJ1-1, with 8 bases aligning to TRBD1. CDR1 is LNHDA, CDR2 SQIVND, per germline (reference sequence). The CDR3 spans 16 residues. Germline trimming cut 4 bases from V and 4 bases from J; bases unmatched to any gene: 11. CDR3 region: CASSTSLGQEGTEAFF. CDR3 sequence (DNA): TGTGCCAGTAGTACTTCTTTGGGACAGGAGGGCACTGAAGCTTTCTTT. Drawing the rest from reference TRBV19 and TRBJ1-1, the complete variable domain is DGGITQSPKYLFRKEGQNVTLSCEQNLNHDAMYWYRQDPGQGLRLIYYSQIVNDFQKGDIAEGYSVSREKKESFPLTVTSAQKNPTAFYLCASSTSLGQEGTEAFFGQGTRLTVV.

This clone was detected only once. This chain uses TRBV5-6 with TRBJ2-7; 7 bases are shared with TRBD2. The V and J ends lost 4 bases and 3 bases, in that order; junction bases with no gene match: 7. The CDR3 sequence is 14 residues long. Germline CDR1 and CDR2: SGHDT and YYEEEE. CDR3 DNA sequence: TGTGCCAGCAGCCCTGGGGGGGGAGACTACGAGCAGTACTTC. It codes for CASSPGGGDYEQYF.

In DNA, the CDR3 is TGTGCCAGCAGCTTCGACAGGGTGGGGGTTGGCTACACCTTC. Residues: CASSFDRVGVGYTF. The chain carries TRBV7-8 and TRBJ1-2; 7 bases match TRBD1. This CDR3 comprises 14 residues. In germline, CDR1 is SGHVS, CDR2 FQNEAQ. The ends lost 3 bases at V and 7 bases at J; junction bases unmatched: 8.

This clone has just a few counts. This chain uses TRBV12-3 or TRBV12-4 with TRBJ1-5, with D possibly TRBD1 on 6 matching bases. The CDR3 contains 13 residues. The ends were cut back, 7 bases at V and 9 bases at J, with 16 bases in the middle. CDR3 nucleotides: TGTGCCAGCATCCAGGGGTCCCAGGGGCCCCAGCATTTT. Its protein product is CASIQGSQGPQHF.

The chain joins TRBV19 to TRBJ2-7, with 7 bases that match TRBD1. V shed 6 bases and J 2 bases; nucleotides not matched to a gene: 10. The CDR3 loop spans 15 amino acids. From germline, CDR1 is LNHDA and CDR2 SQIVND (reference sequence). The CDR3 region is CASSIPGQATYEQYF. The CDR3 bases are TGTGCCAGTAGCATTCCTGGACAGGCCACCTACGAGCAGTACTTC.

The chain recombines TRBV5-1 with TRBJ2-7, with D possibly matching TRBD2 (6 bases). V was cut by 3 bases and J by 6 bases, with 13 bases left in between. This CDR3 is 13 amino acids long. Germline lookup yields CDR1 SGHRS and CDR2 YFSETQ. CDR3 sequence reads: CASSSAGGTEQYF. The CDR3 region has the DNA TGCGCCAGCAGCTCGGCAGGAGGGACCGAGCAGTACTTC.

The rearrangement joins TRBV29-1 to TRBJ1-3; D unresolved. Germline CDR1 and CDR2: SQVTM and ANQGSEA. The CDR3 is 13 residues long. The V end was cut by 4 bases, the J end by 0 bases, with 7 bases between. The CDR3 loop is CSVGGSSGNTIYF. The CDR3 nucleotides read TGCAGCGTTGGAGGCAGCTCTGGAAACACCATATATTTT. Full variable domain (outside the CDR3, taken from reference TRBV29-1 and TRBJ1-3): SAVISQKPSRDICQRGTSLTIQCQVDSQVTMMFWYRQQPGQSLTLIATANQGSEATYESGFVIDKFPISRPNLTFSTLTVSNMSPEDSSIYLCSVGGSSGNTIYFGEGSWLTVV.

CDR3 residues: CASSEGTGAGDTQYF. The DNA for the CDR3 is TGTGCCAGCTCCGAGGGGACAGGGGCCGGAGATACGCAGTATTTT. The chain uses TRBV18 and TRBJ2-3, with 10 positions matching TRBD1. The CDR3 contains 15 residues. V was clipped by 6 bases and J by 5 bases; unmatched bases: 8. Per the germline V gene, CDR1 is KGHSH and CDR2 is LQKENI.

The chain carries TRBV7-9 and TRBJ1-2; no firm D call. Germline V gene sequence: CDR1 SEHNR, CDR2 FQNEAQ (reference sequence). The CDR3 is 14 amino acids. V dropped 6 bases and J dropped 7 bases, with 18 bases sitting between them. CDR3 sequence: CASSRVSSGSGYTF. CDR3 in DNA: TGTGCCAGCAGTCGGGTCTCGTCTGGATCTGGCTACACCTTC.

The V and J genes are TRBV6-5 and TRBJ1-1; D gene ambiguous. The CDR3 is 13 amino acids. Germline lookup yields CDR1 MNHEY and CDR2 SVGAGI. Trimming removed 10 bases at V and 0 bases at J, with 12 bases between. CDR3 amino acids: CATYLGMNTEAFF. The CDR3 nucleotides are TGTGCCACCTACCTAGGCATGAACACTGAAGCTTTCTTT.

The chain joins TRBV11-2 to TRBJ1-1, with D possibly matching TRBD1 (6 bases). The CDR3 covers 12 residues. The V gene's germline CDR1 is SGHAT and CDR2 FQNNGV. V was pared by 5 bases and J by 6 bases, with 10 bases between. CDR3 sequence (DNA): TGTGCCAGCAGCAAGGGGGGGCCTGAAGCTTTCTTT. It codes for CASSKGGPEAFF.

V is TRBV2 and J is TRBJ1-5; tentatively, D is TRBD1 (6 bases). The CDR3 covers 13 residues. Trimming took off 7 bases at V and 7 bases at J, with 14 bases between the two ends. Per the germline V gene, CDR1 is SNHLY and CDR2 is FYNNEI. The CDR3 loop reads CASMRGFQQPQHF. CDR3 in DNA: TGTGCCAGCATGAGGGGGTTCCAACAGCCCCAGCATTTT.

This chain connects TRBV5-4 to TRBJ2-1; 12 nucleotides line up with TRBD2. The germline CDR1 and CDR2 sequences are SGHNT and YYREEE (reference sequence). The V gene end was trimmed by 0 bases and the J gene end by 9 bases; junction bases not matched to a gene: 7. This CDR3 has 16 amino acids. Here the CDR3 DNA reads TGTGCCAGCAGCTTGGCTCTAGCGGGAGGGCGTGTTGAGCAGTTCTTC. Amino acid sequence: CASSLALAGGRVEQFF.

This clone appeared once. The CDR3 loop reads CASSNYPGNTIYF. In DNA, the CDR3 is TGTGCCAGCAGTAATTATCCTGGAAACACCATATATTTT. The chain links TRBV25-1 to TRBJ1-3, with D uncertain. The V and J ends lost 5 bases and 2 bases respectively, with 7 bases between them. Germline V gene lookup returns CDR1 MGHDK and CDR2 SYGVNS. CDR3 size: 13 residues.

In its sample, this clone was seen a few times. The chain couples TRBV6-5 to TRBJ1-2; D gene unclear. The CDR3 is 12 residues long. Per the germline V gene, CDR1 is MNHEY and CDR2 is SVGAGI. V was trimmed by 6 bases and J by 7 bases, leaving 12 bases between them. The CDR3 DNA reads TGTGCCAGCAGGAGGTTAAGTGGTGGCTACACCTTC. As protein: CASRRLSGGYTF.

This chain uses TRBV4-1 with TRBJ2-1; 8 nucleotides agree with TRBD2. The germline V gene encodes CDR1 MGHRA and CDR2 YSYEKL. V shed 1 base, J shed 4 bases, and the junction held 3 bases outside the gene matches. This CDR3 is 15 amino acids long. The CDR3 DNA is TGCGCCAGCAGCCAAGTAACGGGGGGGTACAATGAGCAGTTCTTC. Its protein product is CASSQVTGGYNEQFF.

This clone was recorded once. The chain employs TRBV25-1 and TRBJ1-1; D remains unclear. This CDR3 comprises 13 residues. Deletions cut 4 bases from V and 4 bases from J, with 10 bases between. Germline V CDR1 and CDR2: MGHDK, SYGVNS. CDR3 loop: CASSALEGTEAFF. The DNA for the CDR3 is TGTGCCAGCAGTGCCCTCGAGGGCACTGAAGCTTTCTTT.

V usage is TRBV11-2 and J usage is TRBJ2-7, with D hard to call. Germline CDR1 and CDR2: SGHAT and FQNNGV. With 4 bases removed from V and 7 bases from J, the gap between germline ends came to 11 bases. CDR3 length: 12 residues. Written as DNA, the CDR3 is TGTGCCAGCAGCTCGAGCTTCCGTGAGCAGTACTTC. Amino acids: CASSSSFREQYF.

J is TRBJ1-1 and V is TRBV12-3 or TRBV12-4; D is possibly TRBD1 (5 bases). The V and J ends lost 3 bases and 9 bases respectively, with 8 bases between them. CDR3 length: 11 amino acids. The CDR3 reads CASSLRTKAFF. The CDR3 DNA is TGTGCCAGCAGTTTGAGGACAAAAGCTTTCTTT.

This clone was seen more than once but under ten times. V usage is TRBV27 and J usage is TRBJ2-7, with D possibly matching TRBD1 (6 bases). This CDR3 contains 13 residues. Germline CDR1 is MNHEY and CDR2 is SMNVEV (reference sequence). V lost 8 bases to trimming and J lost 2 bases, with 13 bases between them. The CDR3 loop is CASGRTAPYEQYF. The CDR3 DNA sequence: TGTGCCAGCGGAAGGACAGCTCCCTACGAGCAGTACTTC.

J is TRBJ2-3 and V is TRBV6-1; TRBD2 is a possible D gene (5 bases). Between the trimmed V and J ends, which lost 4 bases and 0 bases, there was a span of 14 bases. Germline V gives CDR1 MNHNS, CDR2 SASEGT. The CDR3 is 16 amino acids. CDR3 amino acids: CASSVSTSGSTDTQYF. In DNA form, the CDR3 reads TGTGCCAGCAGTGTCTCAACCAGCGGTAGCACAGATACGCAGTATTTT.

This clone was observed a single time. The chain links TRBV5-6 to TRBJ2-1; 13 positions agree with TRBD2. V trimming: 4 bases; J trimming: 7 bases; junction bases outside the gene matches: 17. CDR1 is SGHDT, CDR2 YYEEEE, per germline. This CDR3 contains 19 residues. The CDR3 nucleotides read TGTGCCAGCAGCCAGACAGGGCTTCGGACTAGCGGGAGACGGAATGAGCAGTTCTTC. Its translation is CASSQTGLRTSGRRNEQFF. Together with reference TRBV5-6 and TRBJ2-1, the CDR3 gives the full variable domain: DAGVTQSPTHLIKTRGQQVTLRCSPKSGHDTVSWYQQALGQGPQFIFQYYEEEERQRGNFPDRFSGHQFPNYSSELNVNALLLGDSALYLCASSQTGLRTSGRRNEQFFGPGTRLTVL.

The chain combines TRBV7-8 with TRBJ1-5; weak D call: TRBD1 (6 bases). CDR1 and CDR2 (germline): SGHVS, FQNEAQ. The CDR3 contains 15 residues. The V gene lost 3 bases and the J gene lost 2 bases, with 11 bases spanning the gap. The CDR3 coding sequence is TGTGCCAGCAGCTTGGGGGGGCGAGGCAATCAGCCCCAGCATTTT. Amino acid sequence: CASSLGGRGNQPQHF.

This clone was counted a single time. The V call is TRBV19, the J call TRBJ2-6; TRBD1 is a possible D gene (6 bases). V lost 5 bases and J lost 0, with 14 bases in between. Germline assignment: CDR1 LNHDA and CDR2 SQIVND (reference sequence). This CDR3 spans 17 amino acids. The CDR3 region is CASSQQGDSSGANVLTF. CDR3 in DNA: TGTGCCAGTAGTCAACAGGGAGACTCCTCTGGGGCCAACGTCCTGACTTTC.

The chain combines TRBV19 with TRBJ2-6; 8 nucleotides line up with TRBD1. V was clipped by 3 bases and J by 0 bases; unmatched bases: 4. The CDR3 covers 17 residues. From germline, CDR1 is LNHDA and CDR2 SQIVND (reference sequence). For the CDR3, the DNA is TGTGCCAGTAGTATTCAAACAGGGGGCTCTGGGGCCAACGTCCTGACTTTC. Amino acids: CASSIQTGGSGANVLTF.

The genes are TRBV7-6 and TRBJ2-7; 7 bases match TRBD2. CDR3 length: 16 amino acids. Germline lookup yields CDR1 SGHVS and CDR2 FNYEAQ. Losses at the gene ends were 0 bases for V and 1 base for J; bases not matched to a gene: 6. This CDR3 is CASSLARAGASYEQYF. CDR3 in DNA: TGTGCCAGCAGCTTAGCGCGGGCGGGAGCGTCCTACGAGCAGTACTTC. Filled out from reference TRBV7-6 and TRBJ2-7, the complete variable domain reads GAGVSQSPRYKVTKRGQDVALRCDPISGHVSLYWYRQALGQGPEFLTYFNYEAQQDKSGLPNDRFSAERPEGSISTLTIQRTEQRDSAMYRCASSLARAGASYEQYFGPGTRLTVT.

This clone was seen only once. The chain couples TRBV7-9 to TRBJ1-6, with 9 bases identical to TRBD1. J gave up 9 bases and V 3 bases, and 9 bases lay outside the gene matches. Germline V gives CDR1 SEHNR, CDR2 FQNEAQ (reference sequence). The CDR3 loop spans 16 amino acids. The CDR3 nucleotides are TGTGCCAGCAGCTTGGGGGGGACAGGGCTGGCTTCACCCCTCCACTTT. This codes for CASSLGGTGLASPLHF.

The genes are TRBV5-1 and TRBJ1-2, with 7 bases lining up with TRBD1. Germline assignment: CDR1 SGHRS and CDR2 YFSETQ. Germline trimming cut 3 bases from V and 2 bases from J; bases unmatched to any gene: 7. The CDR3 has 15 amino acids. The CDR3, as DNA: TGCGCCAGCAGCTCCGATTTGACAGGGAACTATGGCTACACCTTC. This gives the protein CASSSDLTGNYGYTF.

The chain recombines TRBV10-3 with TRBJ2-7; TRBD1 is a possible D gene (6 bases). Trimming left V 2 bases short and J 2 bases short, with 13 bases between. This CDR3 has 15 amino acids. Per the germline V gene, CDR1 is ENHRY and CDR2 is SYGVKD. The CDR3 loop reads CAISETGQNAYEQYF. The CDR3 nucleotides are TGTGCCATCAGTGAGACGGGACAAAACGCCTACGAGCAGTACTTC.